Reported below is one TCR beta chain. Its antigen remains unidentified. Relative to the germline gene, one junction end is altered; a read error may explain this. This sample was included in a study of T cell clonotyping in hematopoietic cell transplantation listed by TCRdb under 2021. A note on the overall study: Recipient samples taken before transplant were collected after cytoreduction. Patient recruitment ran from late 2015 to early 2017, and follow-up continued until September 2020 or death. A total of 120 to 150 blood samples were gathered in the study from a few dozen consecutive transplant recipients along with their related donors. On the study overall, not on this receptor specifically: Broader TCR repertoire diversity after transplant was predicted by Inverse Simpson Index values from donors and from recipients before transplant. After transplant, TCR diversity in recipients dropped, and pathologically expanded clonotypes increased progressively from day 30 to day 180. The sample size was limited and the cells went unsorted, which meant the CD4 and CD8 repertoire contributions could not be told apart. Just a small fraction of recipient repertoires overlapped with donor repertoires, and more than 97% appeared de novo at the given depth.

The time point label on this specimen signifies: recipient sample about 28 days before transplant, after cytoreduction. Recipient blood was collected about 28 days before transplant and at days 30, 100 and 180 after transplant. Using Nuclei Lysis Solution, genomic DNA was extracted from unfractionated peripheral blood mononuclear cells that were either fresh or cryopreserved. The immunoSEQ assay, a bias-controlled multiplex PCR using V- and J-specific primers, was used to amplify TCR beta CDR3 regions from genomic DNA. A proprietary barcode and Illumina adapter sequences were added to the CDR3 amplicons in a second PCR step. An Illumina MiSeq instrument was used to sequence the CDR3 libraries. The authors processed their data as follows. Export and quality control were done with immunoSEQ Analyzer 3.0, while downstream analyses used R Bioconductor and Immunarch. Only productive rearrangements within the normalized downsampled data set were used in the calculation of repertoire metrics. In the normalized cohort, clonotypes with more than 5 templates were defined as pathologically expanded. Repertoire diversity was measured with the Inverse Simpson Index. To capture all clonotypes, the CMV-specificity analyses were run on the non-normalized data set. TCRdb's version of the immuneACCESS table is confined to in-frame rearrangements and falls short of the full clone set. An unresolved V gene accounts for under half of the shortfall where checked; the remainder is of unknown origin. The V and J calls and clone size come from that table; D and trimming were worked out from the DNA. Here the sample has about 41,000 clones; approximately 78% occur a single time. The ten largest clones represent approximately 5.4% of the sample.

The CDR3, cysteine through phenylalanine, is 16 amino acids long. Only the CDR3 DNA stays, 48 bases, in frame from base 1. As encoded in the germline V gene, CDR1 is SGDLS while CDR2 is YYNGEE. This receptor was obtained from a man aged 60-69 years with myelodysplastic syndrome. Some clones in this sample may be carry-over from other donors' samples. This receptor chain uses TRBV9 and TRBJ2-2; a tentative D match to TRBD2 spans 5 bases. Here the sequenced sample was peripheral blood mononuclear cells, taken before stem cell transplant. The CDR3: CASRVGHLRDTGELFF. The nucleotide sequence is TGTGCCAGCAGAGTAGGGCACCTGAGGGACACCGGGGAGCTGTTTTTT.